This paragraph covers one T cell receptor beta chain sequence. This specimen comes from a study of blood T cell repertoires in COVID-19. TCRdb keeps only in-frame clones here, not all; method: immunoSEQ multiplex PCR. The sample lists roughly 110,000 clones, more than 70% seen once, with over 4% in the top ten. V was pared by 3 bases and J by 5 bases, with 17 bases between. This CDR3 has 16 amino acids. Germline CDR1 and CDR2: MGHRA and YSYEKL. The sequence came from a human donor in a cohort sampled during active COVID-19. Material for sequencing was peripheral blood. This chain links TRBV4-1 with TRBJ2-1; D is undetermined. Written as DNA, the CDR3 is TGCGCCAGCAGCCAGGTTAATAGCATTGCCCACAATGAGCAGTTCTTC. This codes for CASSQVNSIAHNEQFF.